These T cell receptor beta chains were read from a single sample in a study of spatial heterogeneity in lung cancer. TCRdb used MiXCR to reprocess the 5' RACE reads, holding one entry per CDR3 protein. The profile shows 3,000 to 5,000 distinct CDR3 sequences, about two fifths of them singletons. Sequenced material: lung tumor tissue, taken at surgery. The receptor set was obtained from a male donor with early-stage non-small cell lung cancer. Both conserved end residues are part of each CDR3. Each record gives: V gene, J gene, clone size, D gene, CDR3 protein, CDR3 DNA. A D gene is named only where the DNA matches it firmly. For some rows the clone size is stated as once, few or many, or as a class when expanded; others skip it.

>TRBV2|TRBJ2-7|.|TRBD1
CASRARDSSYEQYF
TGTGCCAGCAGGGCTAGGGACAGCTCCTACGAGCAGTACTTC
>TRBV3-1|TRBJ2-3|few|.
CASSQGTNHQTDTQYF
TGTGCCAGCAGCCAAGGAACCAACCATCAGACAGATACGCAGTATTTT
>TRBV24-1|TRBJ2-3|.|.
CATSDNGDPTDTQYF
TGTGCCACCAGTGATAACGGGGATCCCACAGATACGCAGTATTTT
>TRBV27|TRBJ2-7|.|TRBD2
CASSLFQRGKPEQYF
TGTGCCAGCAGTTTATTCCAGCGGGGTAAACCCGAGCAGTACTTC
>TRBV6-5|TRBJ1-5|medium-sized|.
CASSYSRNQPQHF
TGTGCCAGCAGTTACTCGAGAAATCAGCCCCAGCATTTT
>TRBV11-1|TRBJ2-7|large|.
CASSVSRSSYEQYF
TGTGCCAGCAGCGTCTCAAGGAGCTCCTACGAGCAGTACTTC
>TRBV6-5|TRBJ2-3|medium-sized|.
CASSSSRSTDTQYF
TGTGCCAGCAGCTCCAGCAGAAGCACAGATACGCAGTATTTT
>TRBV27|TRBJ2-2|many|.
CASSSSEEGSLTGELFF
TGTGCCAGCAGTTCGAGCGAGGAAGGGAGTTTAACCGGGGAGCTGTTTTTT
>TRBV15|TRBJ2-7|medium-sized|.
CATSRGFSDEQYF
TGTGCCACCAGCAGAGGGTTTAGTGACGAGCAGTACTTC
>TRBV5-1|TRBJ2-7|few|.
CASSSDNTYEQYF
TGCGCCAGCAGCTCTGACAATACCTACGAGCAGTACTTC
>TRBV20-1|TRBJ1-1|medium-sized|.
CSARVRSGSMNTEAFF
TGCAGTGCTAGAGTTCGCAGCGGCAGCATGAACACTGAAGCTTTCTTT
>TRBV2|TRBJ2-2|medium-sized|TRBD2
CASSTWSLAGLNTGELFF
TGTGCCAGCAGTACGTGGAGTCTAGCGGGACTAAACACCGGGGAGCTGTTTTTT
>TRBV24-1|TRBJ2-1|.|TRBD2
CATSDPLAGDYNEQFF
TGTGCCACCAGTGACCCACTAGCGGGAGATTACAATGAGCAGTTCTTC
>TRBV6-6|TRBJ1-3|medium-sized|.
CASTIVGDAIYF
TGTGCCAGCACTATCGTGGGGGATGCCATATATTTT
>TRBV6-5|TRBJ2-7|.|TRBD1
CASSPGTGPYEQYF
TGTGCCAGCAGCCCCGGGACAGGACCCTACGAGCAGTACTTC
>TRBV7-6|TRBJ2-5|few|.
CASSLGSQETQYF
TGTGCCAGCAGCTTAGGCAGCCAAGAGACCCAGTACTTC
>TRBV5-1|TRBJ2-1|.|TRBD2
CASSLTPLASSYNEQFF
TGCGCCAGCAGCCTCACCCCACTAGCGAGCTCCTACAATGAGCAGTTCTTC
>TRBV10-3|TRBJ2-1|.|TRBD2
CAISEIRTSGGVSGEQFF
TGTGCCATCAGTGAGATCCGGACTAGCGGGGGGGTGTCGGGTGAGCAGTTCTTC
>TRBV4-1|TRBJ2-1|few|.
CASSQGDGRRSYNEQFF
TGCGCCAGCAGCCAAGGAGACGGGAGAAGGTCCTACAATGAGCAGTTCTTC
>TRBV5-1|TRBJ1-1|.|.
CASRLGMQVNTEAFF
TGCGCCAGCAGGCTGGGAATGCAGGTGAACACTGAAGCTTTCTTT
>TRBV7-2|TRBJ2-1|.|TRBD2
CASSLGLAGAGYEQFF
TGTGCCAGCAGCTTAGGCCTAGCGGGGGCCGGATATGAGCAGTTCTTC
>TRBV12-3/TRBV12-4|TRBJ2-2|.|TRBD2
CASSVPRGANTGELFF
TGTGCCAGCAGTGTACCACGGGGGGCGAACACCGGGGAGCTGTTTTTT
>TRBV5-1|TRBJ2-2|once|.
CASSLAQAANTGELFF
TGCGCCAGCAGCTTGGCCCAGGCAGCAAACACCGGGGAGCTGTTTTTT
>TRBV11-2|TRBJ2-1|.|.
CASSLNQYEQFF
TGTGCCAGCAGCTTAAATCAATATGAGCAGTTCTTC
>TRBV29-1|TRBJ2-3|.|.
CSGSSSADTQYF
TGCAGCGGCAGCTCGTCCGCAGATACGCAGTATTTT
>TRBV5-8|TRBJ2-3|.|.
CASSNRRATDTQYF
TGTGCCAGCAGCAACCGGAGGGCCACAGATACGCAGTATTTT
>TRBV7-2|TRBJ1-2|.|.
CASSTEGGLIYTF
TGTGCCAGCAGCACGGAGGGCGGCCTCATCTACACCTTC
>TRBV20-1|TRBJ2-1|medium-sized|TRBD1
CSARKSQGVDNEQFF
TGCAGTGCTAGAAAGTCGCAGGGGGTTGACAATGAGCAGTTCTTC